The 24 T cell receptor beta chains below were found in one sample sequenced in a study of CD8+CD57+ T cells in acquired aplastic anemia. Individuals selected for sequencing had exhibited CD8+CD57+ cell expansion on flow cytometry. Profiles of TCR beta VDJ and CDR3 were generated from a genomic DNA template. TCRdb recomputed calls from the reads with MiXCR, one row per CDR3 protein. Here the sample spans approximately 150,000 distinct CDR3 sequences, more than 45% being singletons. The source material was sorted CD4+, CD8+, or CD8+CD57+ T cells (not recorded which) from PBMCs. These receptors were taken from a human donor with aplastic anemia.

V usage is TRBV10-3 and J usage is TRBJ2-1; D is tentatively TRBD1 or TRBD2 (5 bases each). The end of the DNA fits TRBJ2-7 better, so the J call may be wrong. This CDR3 contains 14 residues. The V gene's germline CDR1 is ENHRY and CDR2 SYGVKD. The CDR3 nucleotides are TGTGCCACGCTGCGGCAGGGACGGTACAATGAGCAGTACTTC. Amino acid sequence: CATLRQGRYNEQYF.

The chain recombines TRBV7-3 with TRBJ1-5, with 7 bases matching TRBD1. The V and J ends lost 8 bases and 5 bases, in that order; junction bases with no gene match: 6. CDR3 size: 13 residues. CDR1 and CDR2 from the germline V gene are SGHTA and FQGTGA. The CDR3 DNA sequence: TGTGCCAGCGGACAGGCGACACATCAGCCCCAGCATTTT. Translating gives CASGQATHQPQHF. Using reference TRBV7-3 and TRBJ1-5 for the parts outside the CDR3, the full variable domain is GAGVSQTPSNKVTEKGKYVELRCDPISGHTALYWYRQSLGQGPEFLIYFQGTGAADDSGLPNDRFFAVRPEGSVSTLKIQRTERGDSAVYLCASGQATHQPQHFGDGTRLSIL.

Many counts were recorded for this clonotype. The chain combines TRBV2 with TRBJ2-7, with D perhaps being TRBD1 or TRBD2 (5 bases each). CDR3 length: 13 residues. Germline V gene sequence: CDR1 SNHLY, CDR2 FYNNEI. With 5 bases removed from V and 7 bases from J, the gap between germline ends came to 15 bases. The CDR3 here is CASSTHEGLEQYF. CDR3 nucleotide sequence: TGTGCCAGCAGTACCCACGAGGGGCTAGAGCAGTACTTC.

This clonotype was counted at least ten times. This sequence joins TRBV7-8 and TRBJ1-4; weak D call: TRBD1 (5 bases). Trimming pared 8 bases from V and 3 bases from J, leaving 7 bases between. Germline CDR1 SGHVS, CDR2 FQNEAQ. The CDR3 is 12 amino acids. The CDR3, as DNA: TGTGCCAGCGGGGCTTCTAATGAAAAACTGTTTTTT. Protein: CASGASNEKLFF.

This clonotype was seen ten or more times. The chain is built from TRBV7-2 and TRBJ1-2; D not certain. The CDR3 length is 14 residues. From germline, CDR1 is SGHTA and CDR2 FQGNSA. V lost 5 bases and J 5 bases, leaving 15 bases between the germline ends. The CDR3, as DNA: TGTGCCAGCAGCGAGGTTCCAGAGAGGTATGGCTACACCTTC. Amino acid sequence: CASSEVPERYGYTF.

Comments on this clonotype: Given the absence of the conserved phenylalanine or tryptophan at the CDR3 end, a read error is likely. The V call is TRBV5-1, the J call TRBJ1-3, with D perhaps TRBD1 (5 bases). Per the germline V gene, CDR1 is SGHRS and CDR2 is YFSETQ. This CDR3 is 16 amino acids long. Trimming stripped 3 bases from V and 3 bases from J, with 16 bases between. This chain's CDR3 is CASSSNIAGRGNTIYS. Here the CDR3 DNA reads TGCGCCAGCAGCTCGAACATAGCAGGGCGTGGAAACACCATATATTCT.

This clonotype has at least ten counts. The chain has TRBV7-3 and TRBJ1-6, with a possible D match to TRBD1 (5 bases). In germline, CDR1 is SGHTA, CDR2 FQGTGA. With 4 bases removed from V and 14 bases from J, the gap between germline ends came to 21 bases. The CDR3 covers 15 residues. The CDR3 reads CASSSTGALGSTLHF. The CDR3 bases are TGTGCCAGCAGCTCCACAGGCGCGTTGGGGTCAACCCTCCACTTT.

This clonotype has ten or more counts. The chain employs TRBV4-3 and TRBJ1-6; D gene uncertain. Germline values: CDR1 LGHNA, CDR2 YSLEER. The V end lost 0 bases, the J end lost 7 bases, and 10 bases lay between the germline ends. The CDR3 loop spans 15 amino acids. CDR3 region: CASSQERASNSPLHF. The CDR3 nucleotides are TGCGCCAGCAGCCAAGAAAGGGCCAGCAATTCACCCCTCCACTTT.

This clonotype has a count of ten or more. As DNA, the CDR3 is TGCAGTGCTAGGTCGCCTTGGGGGAGCGGGGGGGCTCAAGAGACCCAGTACTTC. Translation: CSARSPWGSGGAQETQYF. The V and J genes are TRBV20-1 and TRBJ2-5; 10 positions agree with TRBD2. J lost 2 bases, V lost 3 bases, and 15 bases had no gene match. This CDR3 region has 18 residues. The germline CDR1 and CDR2 sequences are DFQATT and SNEGSKA (reference sequence).

CDR3: CASSEIIGLAGEDDEQFF. The CDR3 DNA sequence: TGTGCCAGCAGTGAAATTATAGGACTAGCGGGAGAGGACGATGAGCAGTTCTTC. V is TRBV25-1 and J is TRBJ2-1; TRBD2 matches 13 bases. V lost 2 bases to trimming and J lost 8 bases; unmatched junction nucleotides: 12. CDR1 is MGHDK and CDR2 is SYGVNS in the germline V gene. This CDR3 comprises 18 residues.

This clonotype was counted many times. The chain recombines TRBV2 with TRBJ1-6; 9 positions match TRBD1. CDR3 length equals 15 residues. Germline V gene data show CDR1 as SNHLY and CDR2 as FYNNEI. The trim removed 7 bases at V and 7 bases at J, leaving 8 bases unmatched. CDR3 region: CASIPGQGSNSPLHF. The CDR3 region has the DNA TGTGCCAGCATCCCGGGACAGGGTTCCAATTCACCCCTCCACTTT.

In this sample, this clonotype turned up many times. The chain uses TRBV6-5 and TRBJ1-1, with a tentative D call TRBD1 (5 bases). Between the trimmed V and J ends, which lost 6 bases and 1 base, there was a span of 12 bases. This CDR3 spans 14 amino acids. Germline V gives CDR1 MNHEY, CDR2 SVGAGI. This chain's CDR3 is CASRWGRTNTEAFF. The DNA for the CDR3 is TGTGCCAGCAGATGGGGCAGAACGAACACTGAAGCTTTCTTT.

In this sample, this clonotype turned up a few times. A read error is likely, as this CDR3 ends without the conserved phenylalanine or tryptophan. The chain employs TRBV7-9 and TRBJ2-1; D remains unclear. Looked up from germline, CDR1 is SEHNR and CDR2 is FQNEAQ (reference sequence). The CDR3 loop spans 11 amino acids. The CDR3 nucleotides read TGTGCCAGCAGGGGGTGGAATGATCAGTTCTCC. Translating gives CASRGWNDQFS.

This clonotype was counted at least ten times. The rearrangement joins TRBV20-1 to TRBJ1-5, with 8 bases fitting TRBD1. V lost 2 bases to trimming and J lost 6 bases; unmatched junction nucleotides: 9. The germline V gene has CDR1 DFQATT and CDR2 SNEGSKA (reference sequence). The CDR3 totals 15 residues. DNA of the CDR3: TGCAGTGCTAGACCCCCCGGGACAGGTAGTCAGCCCCAGCATTTT. This translates into CSARPPGTGSQPQHF.

This clonotype was detected only a few times. The genes are TRBV29-1 and TRBJ2-3; 7 bases map to TRBD1. V trimming: 3 bases; J trimming: 5 bases; junction bases outside the gene matches: 2. This CDR3 has 12 amino acids. Germline V gene lookup returns CDR1 SQVTM and CDR2 ANQGSEA. CDR3 bases: TGCAGCGTTGATGACAGGGAAGATACGCAGTATTTT. Translated, it gives CSVDDREDTQYF.

The rearrangement joins TRBV14 to TRBJ2-2, with D perhaps matching TRBD1 (5 bases). The germline gives CDR1 SGHDN, CDR2 FVKESK. The V end lost 0 bases, the J end lost 2 bases, and 16 bases lay between the germline ends. This CDR3 has 18 residues. The DNA of the CDR3 is TGTGCCAGCAGCCAAGATGAATTCAGGGTGCGAAACACCGGGGAGCTGTTTTTT. Protein product: CASSQDEFRVRNTGELFF. The complete variable domain, with remaining parts taken from reference TRBV14 and TRBJ2-2, reads EAGVTQFPSHSVIEKGQTVTLRCDPISGHDNLYWYRRVMGKEIKFLLHFVKESKQDESGMPNNRFLAERTGGTYSTLKVQPAELEDSGVYFCASSQDEFRVRNTGELFFGEGSRLTVL.

This chain connects TRBV19 to TRBJ1-6; D is possibly TRBD1 (6 bases). V was cut by 3 bases and J by 10 bases, with 13 bases left in between. The CDR3 has 14 amino acids. Germline V gene lookup returns CDR1 LNHDA and CDR2 SQIVND (reference sequence). CDR3 coding DNA: TGTGCCAGTAGTATCACAGGGCAAAAGTCACCCCTCCACTTT. Protein product: CASSITGQKSPLHF.

In regard to this clonotype: Possible read error: a much larger clone is one base away. This chain uses TRBV11-2 with TRBJ2-2, with 10 positions matching TRBD1. Germline V gene sequence: CDR1 SGHAT, CDR2 FQNNGV. CDR3 length: 16 amino acids. CDR3 sequence reads: CASSLLRDRGTGEPFF. The CDR3 region has the DNA TGTGCCAGCAGCTTACTCCGGGACAGGGGAACCGGGGAGCCGTTTTTT.

The chain joins TRBV25-1 to TRBJ1-1, with a weak D call TRBD1 (5 bases). This CDR3 spans 13 amino acids. Germline CDR1 MGHDK, CDR2 SYGVNS. Trimming removed 6 bases from V and 11 bases from J, with 19 bases in between. The CDR3 coding sequence is TGTGCCAGCAGCCCACGTCTAGGGGAGGATGCTTTCTTT. Its translation: CASSPRLGEDAFF.

The rearrangement uses TRBV2 and TRBJ2-2, with a weak D call TRBD1 (5 bases). CDR1 and CDR2 from the germline V gene are SNHLY and FYNNEI. The CDR3 runs 14 residues. Trimming removed 4 bases at V and 5 bases at J, with 11 bases between. The CDR3 sequence is CASSGGLITGELFF. The CDR3 bases are TGTGCCAGCAGTGGGGGCCTTATTACCGGGGAGCTGTTTTTT.

The chain couples TRBV11-2 to TRBJ2-1; 15 nucleotides align to TRBD2. The germline gives CDR1 SGHAT, CDR2 FQNNGV. This CDR3 is 17 amino acids long. The ends lost 3 bases at V and 8 bases at J; junction bases unmatched: 8. The CDR3, as DNA: TGTGCCAGCAGCTTCCACGGACTAGCGGGGGGGCAGCATGAGCAGTTCTTC. As protein: CASSFHGLAGGQHEQFF.

This clonotype was observed at least ten times. The rearrangement uses TRBV6-2 or TRBV6-3 and TRBJ1-2; 9 nucleotides align to TRBD1. V shed 11 bases and J 4 bases; nucleotides not matched to a gene: 5. The CDR3 is made up of 12 amino acids. Germline CDR1 and CDR2: MNHEY and SVGEGT. CDR3 residues: CAAEDRGYGYTF. CDR3 sequence (DNA): TGTGCCGCCGAGGACAGGGGCTATGGCTACACCTTC.

This clonotype has more than one count but fewer than ten. The CDR3 is CASSTPKEGSYGYTF. CDR3 nucleotide sequence: TGTGCCAGTAGTACCCCCAAGGAGGGTTCCTATGGCTACACCTTC. This chain uses TRBV19 with TRBJ1-2; D is unresolved. The V and J ends lost 4 bases and 4 bases respectively, with 16 bases between them. CDR1 is LNHDA and CDR2 is SQIVND in the germline V gene (reference sequence). This CDR3 region has 15 residues.

In this sample, this clonotype turned up many times. The chain couples TRBV15 to TRBJ2-3; 10 bases map to TRBD2. V lost 0 bases, J lost 2 bases, and 5 bases stayed unmatched. The CDR3 has 17 amino acids. In germline, CDR1 is LNHNV, CDR2 YYDKDF (reference sequence). The CDR3: CATSRDLLAGVTDTQYF. The CDR3 nucleotides read TGTGCCACCAGCAGAGATTTGCTAGCGGGGGTCACAGATACGCAGTATTTT.